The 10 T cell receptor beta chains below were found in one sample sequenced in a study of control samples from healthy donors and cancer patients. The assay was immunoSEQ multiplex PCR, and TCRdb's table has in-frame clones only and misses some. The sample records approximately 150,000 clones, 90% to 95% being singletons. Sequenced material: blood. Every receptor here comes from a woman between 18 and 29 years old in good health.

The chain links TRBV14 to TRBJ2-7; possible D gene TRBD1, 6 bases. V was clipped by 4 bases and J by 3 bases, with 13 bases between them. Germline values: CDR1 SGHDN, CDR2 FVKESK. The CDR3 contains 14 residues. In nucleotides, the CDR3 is TGTGCCAGCAGCCTTGGACAGATGTTCTACGAGCAGTACTTC. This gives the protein CASSLGQMFYEQYF.

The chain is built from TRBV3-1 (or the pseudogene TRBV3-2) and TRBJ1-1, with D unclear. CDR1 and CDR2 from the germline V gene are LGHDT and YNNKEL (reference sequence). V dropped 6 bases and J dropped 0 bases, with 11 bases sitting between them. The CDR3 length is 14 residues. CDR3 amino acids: CASSGVQMNTEAFF. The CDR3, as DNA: TGTGCCAGCAGTGGGGTCCAGATGAACACTGAAGCTTTCTTT.

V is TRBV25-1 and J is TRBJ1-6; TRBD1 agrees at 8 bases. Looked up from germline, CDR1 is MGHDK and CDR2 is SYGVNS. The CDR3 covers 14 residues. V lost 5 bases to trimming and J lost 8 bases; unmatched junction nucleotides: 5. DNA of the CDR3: TGTGCCAGCAGTCGGACAGGGCAAGATTCACCCCTCCACTTT. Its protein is CASSRTGQDSPLHF.

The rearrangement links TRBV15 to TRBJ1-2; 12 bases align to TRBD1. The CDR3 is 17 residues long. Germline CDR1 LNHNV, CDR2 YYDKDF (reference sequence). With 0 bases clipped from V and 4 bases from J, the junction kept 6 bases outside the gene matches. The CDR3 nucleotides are TGTGCCACCAGCAGAGATAGGGGACAGGGGGCTCCCTATGGCTACACCTTC. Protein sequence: CATSRDRGQGAPYGYTF.

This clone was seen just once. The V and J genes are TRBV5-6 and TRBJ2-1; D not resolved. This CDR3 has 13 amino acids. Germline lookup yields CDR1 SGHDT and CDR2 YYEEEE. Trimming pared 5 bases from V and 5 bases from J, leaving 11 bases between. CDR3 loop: CASSSDHNNEQFF. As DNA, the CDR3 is TGTGCCAGCAGTTCAGACCACAACAATGAGCAGTTCTTC.

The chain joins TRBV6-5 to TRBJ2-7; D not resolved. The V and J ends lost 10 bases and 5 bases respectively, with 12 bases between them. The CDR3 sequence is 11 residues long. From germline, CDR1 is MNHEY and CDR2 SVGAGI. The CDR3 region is CATRRWNEQYF. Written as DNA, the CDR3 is TGTGCCACCCGAAGGTGGAACGAGCAGTACTTC.

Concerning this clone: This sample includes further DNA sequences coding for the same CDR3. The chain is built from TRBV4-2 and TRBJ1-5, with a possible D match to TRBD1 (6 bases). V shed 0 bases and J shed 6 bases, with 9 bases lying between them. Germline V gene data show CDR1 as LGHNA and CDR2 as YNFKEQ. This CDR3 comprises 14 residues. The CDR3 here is CASSQDGGGQPQHF. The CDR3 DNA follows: TGTGCCAGCAGCCAAGACGGAGGGGGTCAGCCCCAGCATTTT.

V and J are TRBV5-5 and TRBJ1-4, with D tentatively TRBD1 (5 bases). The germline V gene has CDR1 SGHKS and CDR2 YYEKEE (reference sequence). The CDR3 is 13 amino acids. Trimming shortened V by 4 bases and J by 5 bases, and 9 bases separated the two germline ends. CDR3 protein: CASSETANEKLFF. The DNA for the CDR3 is TGTGCCAGCAGCGAGACAGCAAATGAAAAACTGTTTTTT. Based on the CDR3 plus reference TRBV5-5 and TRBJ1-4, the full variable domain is DAGVTQSPTHLIKTRGQQVTLRCSPISGHKSVSWYQQVLGQGPQFIFQYYEKEERGRGNFPDRFSARQFPNYSSELNVNALLLGDSALYLCASSETANEKLFFGSGTQLSVL.

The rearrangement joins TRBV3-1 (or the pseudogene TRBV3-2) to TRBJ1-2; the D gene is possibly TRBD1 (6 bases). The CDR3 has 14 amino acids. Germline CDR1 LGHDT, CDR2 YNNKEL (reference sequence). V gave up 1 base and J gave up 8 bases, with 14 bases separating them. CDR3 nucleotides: TGTGCCAGCAGCCAAGCAGGGGCAATAGAGGGCTACACCTTC. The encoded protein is CASSQAGAIEGYTF.

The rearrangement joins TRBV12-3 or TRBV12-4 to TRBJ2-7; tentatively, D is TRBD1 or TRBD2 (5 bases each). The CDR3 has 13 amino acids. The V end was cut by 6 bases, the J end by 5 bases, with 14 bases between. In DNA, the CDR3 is TGTGCCAGCAGGGCCGGGACGCAGAACGAGCAGTACTTC. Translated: CASRAGTQNEQYF.